Following are 7 T cell receptor beta chains from one sample sequenced in a study of T cells in Graves' hyperthyroidism and ophthalmopathy. RNA transcripts gave rise to amplified TCR beta CDR3 regions. HTBI primers drove first-round RT-PCR of the TCR CDR3. TCRdb re-derived calls from the multiplex PCR reads in MiXCR, one entry per CDR3 protein. The data contain fewer than 300,000 distinct CDR3 sequences, around a quarter of them singletons. What was sequenced was blood. The receptors stem from a man between 40 and 49 years old with Graves' hyperthyroidism that later progressed to Graves' ophthalmopathy.

CDR3 residues: CASSRGGQWYEQYF. The CDR3 DNA follows: TGTGCCAGCAGCAGGGGGGGGCAATGGTACGAGCAGTACTTC. The rearrangement joins TRBV12-3 or TRBV12-4 to TRBJ2-7, with D possibly called TRBD1 or TRBD2 (7 bases each). The CDR3 runs to 14 residues. V shed 6 bases and J shed 4 bases, with 16 bases lying between them.

This clonotype was seen repeatedly, ten times or more. The chain employs TRBV7-3 and TRBJ1-1, with D unresolved. Trimming pared 4 bases from V and 2 bases from J, leaving 8 bases between. The germline V gene has CDR1 SGHTA and CDR2 FQGTGA. This CDR3 comprises 13 residues. The CDR3 DNA reads TGTGCCAGCAGCTCGTCAATTAACACTGAAGCTTTCTTT. Translating it yields CASSSSINTEAFF.

In its sample, this clonotype was seen many times. The chain links TRBV11-3 to TRBJ1-1, with TRBD1 as a possible D gene (5 bases). Germline V gene lookup returns CDR1 SGHNT and CDR2 YENEEA. V shed 5 bases and J shed 3 bases, with 13 bases lying between them. CDR3 length: 14 residues. CDR3 in amino acids: CASSGGATDTEAFF. CDR3 in DNA: TGTGCCAGCAGCGGCGGGGCTACAGACACTGAAGCTTTCTTT.

This clonotype appeared many times. The chain is built from TRBV2 and TRBJ2-7; a possible D gene is TRBD1 (5 bases). The germline V gene has CDR1 SNHLY and CDR2 FYNNEI. CDR3 size: 16 residues. Trimming shortened V by 3 bases and J by 8 bases, and 23 bases separated the two germline ends. The CDR3 DNA is TGTGCCAGCAGTGATTGGGGTGGAACAGGCTCGTTGCAGCAGTACTTC. Translation: CASSDWGGTGSLQQYF.

This clonotype appeared many times. This sequence joins TRBV5-1 and TRBJ1-1, with 7 positions matching TRBD1. The CDR3 length is 13 residues. Trimming took 3 bases from V and 6 from J; bases not matched to a gene: 5. Germline CDR1 is SGHRS and CDR2 is YFSETQ. The CDR3 bases are TGCGCCAGCAGCTCCACAGGGGCGTCTGAAGCTTTCTTT. Protein product: CASSSTGASEAFF.

This rearrangement joins TRBV4-1 to TRBJ2-7; 7 nucleotides line up with TRBD1. The V gene end was trimmed by 4 bases and the J gene end by 4 bases; junction bases not matched to a gene: 10. Germline CDR1 MGHRA, CDR2 YSYEKL. There are 15 residues in the CDR3. For the CDR3, the DNA is TGCGCCAGCAGCCCGAGGACAGGTTCGGAGTACGAGCAGTACTTC. Translation gives CASSPRTGSEYEQYF.

Many counts were recorded for this clonotype. The chain recombines TRBV12-3 or TRBV12-4 with TRBJ1-5; 7 bases match TRBD1. This CDR3 has 14 residues. The junction had 8 bases not matched to a gene; V was cut back by 6 bases and J by 6 bases. The CDR3, as DNA: TGTGCCAGCAGCGTGGAGGGGGCGTTTCAGCCCCAGCATTTT. Its translation is CASSVEGAFQPQHF.